This entry describes one TCR beta chain. The antigen is undetermined. Profiling relied on immunoSEQ multiplex PCR, and the TCRdb table lists in-frame clones only, not all of them. Here the sample spans roughly 180,000 clones, roughly 93% being singletons. This CDR3 spans 11 amino acids. The V gene lost 8 bases and the J gene lost 8 bases, with 9 bases spanning the gap. Germline V gives CDR1 MNHEY, CDR2 SMNVEV (reference sequence). The data stem from a study of T cell responses to AZD1222 COVID-19 vaccine. Background on the study: Some second doses came at about 4 weeks and others at about 12 weeks; these were pooled.

Points from the study as a whole: Two AZD1222 doses significantly raised spike-specific TCR breadth and depth over controls. It was only after the peak T cell response that any repertoires were sampled.

The V gene is TRBV27, the J gene TRBJ2-2; the D is unclear. The sequence was obtained from an adult in good health. The sample here was peripheral blood, taken on day 0 of AZD1222 vaccination. DNA for the CDR3: TGTGCCAGCCGTACAGCTGGGGAGCTGTTTTTT. Its translation is CASRTAGELFF.